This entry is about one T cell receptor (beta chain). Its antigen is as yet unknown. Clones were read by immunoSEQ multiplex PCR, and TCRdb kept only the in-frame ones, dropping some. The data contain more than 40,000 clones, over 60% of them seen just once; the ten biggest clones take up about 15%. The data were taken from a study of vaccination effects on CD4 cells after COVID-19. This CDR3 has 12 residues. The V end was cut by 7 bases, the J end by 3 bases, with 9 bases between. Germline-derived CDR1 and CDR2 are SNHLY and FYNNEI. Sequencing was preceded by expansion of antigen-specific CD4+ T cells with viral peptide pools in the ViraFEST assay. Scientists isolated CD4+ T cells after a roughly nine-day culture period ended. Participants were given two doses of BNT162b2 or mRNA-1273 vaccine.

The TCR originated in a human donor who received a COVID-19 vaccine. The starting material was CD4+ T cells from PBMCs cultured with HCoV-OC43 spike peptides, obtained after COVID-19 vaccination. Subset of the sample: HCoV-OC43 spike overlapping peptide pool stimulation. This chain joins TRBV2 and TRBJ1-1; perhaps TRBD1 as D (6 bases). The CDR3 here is CASTGAYTEAFF. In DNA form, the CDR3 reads TGTGCCAGCACAGGGGCCTACACTGAAGCTTTCTTT. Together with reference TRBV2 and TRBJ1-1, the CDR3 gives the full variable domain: EPEVTQTPSHQVTQMGQEVILRCVPISNHLYFYWYRQILGQKVEFLVSFYNNEISEKSEIFDDQFSVERPDGSNFTLKIRSTKLEDSAMYFCASTGAYTEAFFGQGTRLTVV.